This T cell receptor beta chain was sequenced during a study of T-cell reconstitution after alpha-beta-depleted transplantation in children. This clonotype was counted ten times or more. The ends lost 1 base at V and 9 bases at J; junction bases unmatched: 10. The CDR3 consists of 15 residues. A library of TCRbeta sequences, prepared with unique molecular identifiers, was generated. TCRdb independently ran MiXCR on the PCR reads; one entry per CDR3 protein. The profile covers over 150,000 distinct CDR3 sequences, with just over 14% appearing a single time and about 13% taken by the ten largest. The rearrangement joins TRBV12-3 or TRBV12-4 to TRBJ2-7; TRBD1 matches at 9 bases. Sample: PBMCs from the stem cell graft donor, taken from the stem cell graft. This receptor was identified in a human donor who donated a stem cell graft to a child with acute lymphoblastic leukemia. CDR3 sequence (DNA): TGTGCCAGCAGTTTAGGGGGGGGACAGGGAGTTTGGCAGTACTTC. Residues: CASSLGGGQGVWQYF.